What follows describes a single TCR beta chain. The germline V gene encodes CDR1 SGHTA and CDR2 FQGTGA. The V gene lost 5 bases and the J gene lost 0 bases, with 7 bases spanning the gap. This CDR3 spans 13 amino acids. The repertoire was sequenced with immunoSEQ multiplex PCR; TCRdb's copy has only in-frame clones and lacks some. The sample contains around 70,000 clones, over 75% of which appear only once. This sample was taken from a study of cytotoxic CD8 clonotypes in ibrutinib-treated CLL. About the research overall: Once patients had received a median approximately eleven months of treatment, range 6 to 36, response samples were obtained.

The clonotype comes from a human donor with chronic lymphocytic leukemia. V is TRBV7-3 and J is TRBJ1-1, with D unresolved. Sequenced here: PBMCs, sampled after 12 months of ibrutinib treatment. As DNA, the CDR3 is TGTGCCAGCAGCCCGTATTTGAACACTGAAGCTTTCTTT. Amino acids: CASSPYLNTEAFF. The full variable domain, its missing parts supplied by reference TRBV7-3 and TRBJ1-1, is GAGVSQTPSNKVTEKGKYVELRCDPISGHTALYWYRQSLGQGPEFLIYFQGTGAADDSGLPNDRFFAVRPEGSVSTLKIQRTERGDSAVYLCASSPYLNTEAFFGQGTRLTVV.